The 32 T cell receptor beta chains reported below all come from one sample, sequenced in a study of blood T cell repertoires in COVID-19. Some clones are missing from TCRdb's copy, which holds only in-frame ones; the method was immunoSEQ multiplex PCR. The table records around 700,000 clones, about 90% of them present only once. The sample was peripheral blood. These TCRs come from a woman aged 18-29 years with acute or convalescent COVID-19.

The chain combines TRBV11-2 with TRBJ1-2; D might be TRBD1 (6 bases). The CDR3 has 16 residues. Trimming cost V 1 base and J 4 bases, with 16 bases left between them. The germline V gene encodes CDR1 SGHAT and CDR2 FQNNGV. CDR3 loop: CASSLVATGSPYGYTF. CDR3 in DNA: TGTGCCAGCAGCTTAGTGGCCACAGGGAGCCCCTATGGCTACACCTTC.

The rearrangement uses TRBV30 and TRBJ2-3, with 12 nucleotides matching TRBD2. V trimming: 8 bases; J trimming: 2 bases; junction bases outside the gene matches: 8. Germline lookup yields CDR1 GTSNPN and CDR2 SVGIG (reference sequence). The CDR3 has 15 amino acids. CDR3 sequence reads: CAAEGLAGPTDTQYF. The CDR3 nucleotides are TGTGCCGCCGAGGGACTAGCGGGCCCCACAGATACGCAGTATTTT.

This rearrangement joins TRBV27 to TRBJ1-1, with a possible D match to TRBD1 (6 bases). The CDR3 contains 18 residues. V lost 2 bases and J lost 1, with 20 bases in between. Germline V lookup: CDR1 MNHEY, CDR2 SMNVEV (reference sequence). Written as DNA, the CDR3 is TGTGCCAGCAGTTTAAAACCTCCGGGACAATCCCGGAACACTGAAGCTTTCTTT. Protein: CASSLKPPGQSRNTEAFF.

The CDR3 nucleotides read TGTGCCAGCAGTCCCCTCATCCGGGGAGGGGAGACCCAGTACTTC. Amino acids: CASSPLIRGGETQYF. The chain has TRBV6-5 and TRBJ2-5; 7 nucleotides match TRBD2. Trimming removed 5 bases from V and 5 bases from J; junction bases left unmatched: 11. This CDR3 is 15 amino acids long. CDR1 and CDR2 from the germline V gene are MNHEY and SVGAGI.

The rearrangement joins TRBV9 to TRBJ1-1; 7 bases are a match to TRBD1. The CDR3 runs to 14 residues. V lost 3 bases to trimming and J lost 3 bases; unmatched junction nucleotides: 5. Germline CDR1 SGDLS, CDR2 YYNGEE. Written as DNA, the CDR3 is TGTGCCAGCAGCGCCGGGACAGACTACACTGAAGCTTTCTTT. Translating it yields CASSAGTDYTEAFF.

V usage is TRBV18 and J usage is TRBJ2-5; D is undetermined. The V gene lost 8 bases and the J gene lost 3 bases, with 13 bases spanning the gap. In germline, CDR1 is KGHSH, CDR2 LQKENI. The CDR3 sequence is 13 residues long. This CDR3 reads CASHWATEETQYF. The CDR3 DNA is TGTGCCAGCCACTGGGCTACCGAAGAGACCCAGTACTTC.

V gene TRBV4-2 combines with J gene TRBJ1-1; no clear D gene. The germline V gene has CDR1 LGHNA and CDR2 YNFKEQ. This CDR3 spans 17 amino acids. V lost 0 bases and J 3 bases, leaving 17 bases between the germline ends. CDR3 amino acids: CASSQDRVQGRDTEAFF. The DNA of the CDR3 is TGTGCCAGCAGCCAAGATCGGGTTCAAGGGAGGGACACTGAAGCTTTCTTT.

V and J are TRBV4-1 and TRBJ1-2, with D perhaps TRBD1 (6 bases). CDR3 length equals 14 residues. Trimming shortened V by 4 bases and J by 4 bases, and 13 bases separated the two germline ends. Looked up from germline, CDR1 is MGHRA and CDR2 is YSYEKL. This chain's CDR3 is CASSPDSEFYGYTF. The CDR3 bases are TGCGCCAGCAGCCCGGACAGTGAATTCTATGGCTACACCTTC.

The chain has TRBV30 and TRBJ2-7; the D gene is possibly TRBD1 (5 bases). Trimming shortened V by 3 bases and J by 3 bases, and 12 bases separated the two germline ends. Germline assignment: CDR1 GTSNPN and CDR2 SVGIG (reference sequence). This CDR3 comprises 13 residues. The CDR3 DNA reads TGTGCCTGGAGGAACAGGAAGAGCTACGAGCAGTACTTC. The encoded protein is CAWRNRKSYEQYF.

The CDR3 region is CASSHWDREWDGYTF. The CDR3 nucleotides are TGTGCCAGCAGCCACTGGGACAGGGAGTGGGATGGCTACACCTTC. The chain combines TRBV28 with TRBJ1-2; 9 nucleotides match TRBD1. CDR1 and CDR2 (germline): MDHEN, SYDVKM. This CDR3 contains 15 residues. V lost 6 bases and J lost 6; bases outside the gene matches: 11.

This clone was seen once. The rearrangement links TRBV4-2 to TRBJ2-5; D is perhaps TRBD2 (6 bases). With 4 bases removed from V and 5 bases from J, the gap between germline ends came to 11 bases. Germline assignment: CDR1 LGHNA and CDR2 YNFKEQ. CDR3 length: 13 residues. CDR3 region: CASSRDSTETQYF. The DNA of the CDR3 is TGTGCCAGCAGCCGGGACTCGACGGAGACCCAGTACTTC.

The chain carries TRBV11-1 and TRBJ1-2; 8 nucleotides agree with TRBD1. J lost 5 bases, V lost 5 bases, and 4 bases had no gene match. From germline, CDR1 is SGHAT and CDR2 FQDESV (reference sequence). This CDR3 spans 13 amino acids. The CDR3 reads CASSPTGDYGYTF. The CDR3 DNA follows: TGTGCCAGCAGCCCGACAGGGGATTATGGCTACACCTTC. Looking up the rest from reference TRBV11-1 and TRBJ1-2 gives the full variable domain: EAEVAQSPRYKITEKSQAVAFWCDPISGHATLYWYRQILGQGPELLVQFQDESVVDDSQLPKDRFSAERLKGVDSTLKIQPAELGDSAMYLCASSPTGDYGYTFGSGTRLTVV.

V is TRBV5-1 and J is TRBJ1-1; TRBD1 agrees at 7 bases. This CDR3 has 15 amino acids. V lost 4 bases, J lost 11 bases, and 17 bases stayed unmatched. From germline, CDR1 is SGHRS and CDR2 YFSETQ. CDR3 in amino acids: CASSPGVRQGFDAFF. CDR3 sequence (DNA): TGCGCCAGCAGCCCTGGGGTAAGACAGGGTTTTGATGCTTTCTTT.

The chain combines TRBV27 with TRBJ2-3; D possibly corresponds to TRBD1 (6 bases). The CDR3 covers 18 residues. Trimming left V 4 bases short and J 2 bases short, with 22 bases between. In germline, CDR1 is MNHEY, CDR2 SMNVEV (reference sequence). The CDR3 nucleotides read TGTGCCAGCAGTTCTACCCCCCTGACCGGGACACTCACAGATACGCAGTATTTT. This codes for CASSSTPLTGTLTDTQYF.

This chain joins TRBV19 and TRBJ1-5, with D possibly being TRBD1 (5 bases). V lost 7 bases to trimming and J lost 1 base, with 20 bases between them. Germline V gives CDR1 LNHDA, CDR2 SQIVND (reference sequence). CDR3 length: 17 residues. CDR3 sequence: CASMPLIGAMSNQPQHF. CDR3 bases: TGTGCCAGTATGCCCCTGATTGGGGCTATGAGCAATCAGCCCCAGCATTTT.

The chain couples TRBV7-2 to TRBJ1-2; 12 bases line up with TRBD1. The CDR3 has 16 amino acids. The germline V gene encodes CDR1 SGHTA and CDR2 FQGNSA. Unmatched junction bases numbered 4, after V lost 1 base and J lost 4 bases. The CDR3 DNA is TGTGCCAGCAGCTTAGAGGGGACAGGGGGCGGCTATGGCTACACCTTC. As protein: CASSLEGTGGGYGYTF.

This clone appeared once. The chain is built from TRBV7-2 and TRBJ2-7; TRBD2 agrees at 15 bases. The CDR3 is 16 residues long. J gave up 6 bases and V 5 bases, and 8 bases lay outside the gene matches. Germline V gives CDR1 SGHTA, CDR2 FQGNSA. The CDR3 region has the DNA TGTGCCAGCAGCCCACCAGGACTAGCGGGGGGGCTCGAGCAGTACTTC. The encoded protein is CASSPPGLAGGLEQYF.

Written as DNA, the CDR3 is TGCGCCAGCAGCTTGGAGCAGGGGGTCAACTATGGCTACACCTTC. Residues: CASSLEQGVNYGYTF. J is TRBJ1-2 and V is TRBV5-1; 7 bases are a match to TRBD1. This CDR3 spans 15 amino acids. V lost 0 bases and J lost 2; bases outside the gene matches: 4. CDR1 is SGHRS and CDR2 is YFSETQ in the germline V gene.

The chain joins TRBV12-3 or TRBV12-4 to TRBJ1-5; D unclear. V lost 3 bases to trimming and J lost 4 bases, with 4 bases between them. The CDR3 has 12 amino acids. The CDR3 spells CASSLLNQPQHF. Written as DNA, the CDR3 is TGTGCCAGCAGTTTGTTAAATCAGCCCCAGCATTTT.

As regards this clone: Additional DNA sequences in this sample encode the identical CDR3. The V gene is TRBV7-3, the J gene TRBJ2-2; possible D gene TRBD1, 6 bases. Trimming shortened V by 0 bases and J by 0 bases, and 8 bases separated the two germline ends. The CDR3 has 16 amino acids. Germline CDR1 and CDR2: SGHTA and FQGTGA. Here the CDR3 DNA reads TGTGCCAGCAGCTTAACTTCAGGGGCGAACACCGGGGAGCTGTTTTTT. This encodes CASSLTSGANTGELFF.

The genes are TRBV2 and TRBJ1-1, with 10 nucleotides matching TRBD1. The CDR3 runs 15 residues. The ends lost 4 bases at V and 7 bases at J; junction bases unmatched: 9. The germline CDR1 and CDR2 sequences are SNHLY and FYNNEI. CDR3 DNA: TGTGCCAGCAGTGCCTCGGGACAGGGGATGATTGAAGCTTTCTTT. It is translated as CASSASGQGMIEAFF. Full variable domain (remainder filled in from reference TRBV2 and TRBJ1-1): EPEVTQTPSHQVTQMGQEVILRCVPISNHLYFYWYRQILGQKVEFLVSFYNNEISEKSEIFDDQFSVERPDGSNFTLKIRSTKLEDSAMYFCASSASGQGMIEAFFGQGTRLTVV.

The CDR3: CASSLSIWQGKAGANVLTF. The CDR3 DNA sequence: TGTGCCAGCAGCTTATCAATCTGGCAGGGGAAGGCTGGGGCCAACGTCCTGACTTTC. The chain has TRBV7-2 and TRBJ2-6, with a possible D match to TRBD1 (6 bases). V lost 2 bases, J lost 2 bases, and 19 bases lay in between. The germline gives CDR1 SGHTA, CDR2 FQGNSA. This CDR3 has 19 amino acids.

The genes are TRBV28 and TRBJ1-2; 8 positions match TRBD1. The V and J ends lost 8 bases and 1 base, in that order; junction bases with no gene match: 15. The CDR3 is made up of 17 amino acids. The germline V gene encodes CDR1 MDHEN and CDR2 SYDVKM. CDR3 sequence (DNA): TGTGCCAGCCTCACGGGAGCCCTACAGGGGGTTAACTATGGCTACACCTTC. It specifies CASLTGALQGVNYGYTF.

The genes are TRBV5-1 and TRBJ1-2; no definite D call. Germline CDR1 reads SGHRS; CDR2 reads YFSETQ. The ends were cut back, 0 bases at V and 2 bases at J, with 11 bases in the middle. This CDR3 contains 15 residues. CDR3 in DNA: TGCGCCAGCAGCTTGGATATCTCGGGGAACTATGGCTACACCTTC. Its protein is CASSLDISGNYGYTF.

J is TRBJ1-2 and V is TRBV7-3; possible D gene TRBD1, 6 bases. Germline V CDR1 and CDR2: SGHTA, FQGTGA. Trimming removed 5 bases at V and 4 bases at J, with 14 bases between. The CDR3 is 14 amino acids. CDR3 loop: CASSPGGPGYGYTF. In nucleotides, the CDR3 is TGTGCCAGCAGCCCGGGGGGCCCCGGCTATGGCTACACCTTC.

This clone turned up a few times. Other DNA sequences in the sample encode the same CDR3. The rearrangement links TRBV9 to TRBJ1-2; D is unresolved. CDR1 and CDR2 (germline): SGDLS, YYNGEE. This CDR3 region has 14 residues. The V end was cut by 0 bases, the J end by 1 base, with 7 bases between. CDR3 DNA sequence: TGTGCCAGCAGCGTAGCCGGTGGTAACTATGGCTACACCTTC. Protein: CASSVAGGNYGYTF.

This clone was seen only a few times. The DNA of the CDR3 is TGTGCCACCGTGGAGAGGGTGGAGGGCAATCAGCCCCAGCATTTT. As protein: CATVERVEGNQPQHF. V and J are TRBV6-5 and TRBJ1-5; D is undetermined. The CDR3 totals 15 residues. V was cut by 10 bases and J by 2 bases, with 18 bases left in between. CDR1 MNHEY and CDR2 SVGAGI come from the germline V gene.

V is TRBV19 and J is TRBJ1-5; TRBD1 matches 8 bases. CDR3 length: 15 residues. Unmatched junction bases numbered 7, after V lost 3 bases and J lost 6 bases. Looked up from germline, CDR1 is LNHDA and CDR2 is SQIVND (reference sequence). Written as DNA, the CDR3 is TGTGCCAGTAGTATCGGACAGGGAGGGAGTCAGCCCCAGCATTTT. Amino acids: CASSIGQGGSQPQHF. The complete variable domain, with remaining parts taken from reference TRBV19 and TRBJ1-5, reads DGGITQSPKYLFRKEGQNVTLSCEQNLNHDAMYWYRQDPGQGLRLIYYSQIVNDFQKGDIAEGYSVSREKKESFPLTVTSAQKNPTAFYLCASSIGQGGSQPQHFGDGTRLSIL.

This rearrangement joins TRBV5-1 to TRBJ1-3; 8 bases fit TRBD1. The CDR3 covers 16 residues. Germline V lookup: CDR1 SGHRS, CDR2 YFSETQ. Losses at the gene ends were 4 bases for V and 3 bases for J; bases not matched to a gene: 9. The CDR3 bases are TGCGCCAGCAGCACAGAGCCGACAGGGGATGGAAACACCATATATTTT. Amino acids: CASSTEPTGDGNTIYF.

V gene TRBV11-1 combines with J gene TRBJ2-3; 8 bases agree with TRBD2. There are 15 residues in the CDR3. Per germline, CDR1 SGHAT and CDR2 FQDESV (reference sequence). Unmatched junction bases numbered 3, after V lost 4 bases and J lost 0 bases. CDR3 in DNA: TGTGCCAGCAGCTCCGGGGGGGTGAGCACAGATACGCAGTATTTT. Translation gives CASSSGGVSTDTQYF.

J is TRBJ1-5 and V is TRBV7-2; no firm D call. Trimming removed 1 base at V and 1 base at J, with 8 bases between. This CDR3 region has 15 residues. CDR1 and CDR2 from the germline V gene are SGHTA and FQGNSA. CDR3 in DNA: TGTGCCAGCAGCTTAGGAGGTAACAGCAATCAGCCCCAGCATTTT. Its translation is CASSLGGNSNQPQHF.

The rearrangement links TRBV27 to TRBJ1-1, with D possibly TRBD1 on 5 matching bases. Germline values: CDR1 MNHEY, CDR2 SMNVEV (reference sequence). Trimming stripped 5 bases from V and 5 bases from J, with 12 bases between. The CDR3 covers 13 residues. The CDR3 protein is CASSGTGGTEAFF. In nucleotides, the CDR3 is TGTGCCAGCAGTGGTACGGGGGGTACTGAAGCTTTCTTT.